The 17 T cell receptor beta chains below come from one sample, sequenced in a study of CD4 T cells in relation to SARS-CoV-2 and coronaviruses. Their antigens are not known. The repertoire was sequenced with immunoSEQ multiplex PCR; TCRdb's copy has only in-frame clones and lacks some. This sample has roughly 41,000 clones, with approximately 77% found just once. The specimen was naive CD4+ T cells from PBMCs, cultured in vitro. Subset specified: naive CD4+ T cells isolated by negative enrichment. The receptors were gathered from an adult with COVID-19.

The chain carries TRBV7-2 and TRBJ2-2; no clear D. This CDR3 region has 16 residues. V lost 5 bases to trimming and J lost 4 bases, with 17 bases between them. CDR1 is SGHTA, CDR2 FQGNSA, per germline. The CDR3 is CASSLTLAQITGELFF. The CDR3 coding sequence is TGTGCCAGCAGCCTAACGCTGGCACAGATCACCGGGGAGCTGTTTTTT.

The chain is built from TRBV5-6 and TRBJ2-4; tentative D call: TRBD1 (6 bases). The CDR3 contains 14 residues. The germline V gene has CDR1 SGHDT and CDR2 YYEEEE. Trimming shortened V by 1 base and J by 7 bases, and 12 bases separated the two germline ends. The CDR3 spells CASSLYNRENIQYF. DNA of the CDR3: TGTGCCAGCAGCTTGTACAACAGGGAGAACATTCAGTACTTC.

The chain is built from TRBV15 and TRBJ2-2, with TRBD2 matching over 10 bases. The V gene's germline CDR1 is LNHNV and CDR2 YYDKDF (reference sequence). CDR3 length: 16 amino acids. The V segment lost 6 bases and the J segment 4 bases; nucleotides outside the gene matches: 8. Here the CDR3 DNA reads TGTGCCACCAGTAACGGACTAGCGGTTATCACCGGGGAGCTGTTTTTT. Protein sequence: CATSNGLAVITGELFF.

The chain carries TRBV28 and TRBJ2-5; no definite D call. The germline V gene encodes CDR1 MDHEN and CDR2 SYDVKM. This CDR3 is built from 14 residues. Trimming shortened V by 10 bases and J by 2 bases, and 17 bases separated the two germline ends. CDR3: CATRTRRAQETQYF. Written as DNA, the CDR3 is TGTGCCACCCGAACCCGGAGAGCTCAAGAGACCCAGTACTTC.

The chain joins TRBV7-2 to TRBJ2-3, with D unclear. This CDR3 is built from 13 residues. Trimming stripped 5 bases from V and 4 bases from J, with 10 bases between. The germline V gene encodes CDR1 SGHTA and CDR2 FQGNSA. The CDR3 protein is CASSQDRSDTQYF. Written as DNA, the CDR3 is TGTGCCAGCAGCCAAGACCGATCAGATACGCAGTATTTT.

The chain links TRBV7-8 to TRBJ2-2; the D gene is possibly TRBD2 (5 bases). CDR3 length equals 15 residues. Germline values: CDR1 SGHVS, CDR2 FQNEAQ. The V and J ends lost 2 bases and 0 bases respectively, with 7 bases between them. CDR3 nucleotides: TGTGCCAGCAGCTTAAGCGGACCGAACACCGGGGAGCTGTTTTTT. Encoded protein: CASSLSGPNTGELFF. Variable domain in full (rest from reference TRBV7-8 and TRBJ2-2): GAGVSQSPRYKVAKRGQDVALRCDPISGHVSLFWYQQALGQGPEFLTYFQNEAQLDKSGLPSDRFFAERPEGSVSTLKIQRTQQEDSAVYLCASSLSGPNTGELFFGEGSRLTVL.

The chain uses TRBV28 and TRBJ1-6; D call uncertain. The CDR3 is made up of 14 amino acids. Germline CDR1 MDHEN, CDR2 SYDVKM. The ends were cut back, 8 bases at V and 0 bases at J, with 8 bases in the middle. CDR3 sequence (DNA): TGTGCCAGCCTTCCGAGCTCCTATAATTCACCCCTCCACTTT. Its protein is CASLPSSYNSPLHF.

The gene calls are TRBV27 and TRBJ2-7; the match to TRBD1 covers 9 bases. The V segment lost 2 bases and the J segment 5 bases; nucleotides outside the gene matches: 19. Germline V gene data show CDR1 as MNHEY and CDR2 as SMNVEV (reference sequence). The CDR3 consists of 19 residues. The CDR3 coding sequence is TGTGCCAGCAGTTTAACAGCTTGGCCGAACAGGGGGCGCGGGGACGAGCAGTACTTC. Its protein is CASSLTAWPNRGRGDEQYF.

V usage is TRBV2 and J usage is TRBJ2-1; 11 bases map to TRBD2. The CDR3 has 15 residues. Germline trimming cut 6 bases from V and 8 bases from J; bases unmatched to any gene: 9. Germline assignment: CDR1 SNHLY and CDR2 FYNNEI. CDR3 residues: CASSVTSGSSYEQFF. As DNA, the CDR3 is TGTGCCAGCAGCGTCACTAGCGGGAGTTCGTATGAGCAGTTCTTC.

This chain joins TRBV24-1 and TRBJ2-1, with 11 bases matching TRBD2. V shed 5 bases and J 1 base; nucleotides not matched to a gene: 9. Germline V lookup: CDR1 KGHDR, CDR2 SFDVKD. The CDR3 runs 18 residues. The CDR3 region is CATSATSGGGLSYNEQFF. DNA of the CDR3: TGTGCCACCAGTGCAACTAGCGGGGGCGGGTTATCCTACAATGAGCAGTTCTTC.

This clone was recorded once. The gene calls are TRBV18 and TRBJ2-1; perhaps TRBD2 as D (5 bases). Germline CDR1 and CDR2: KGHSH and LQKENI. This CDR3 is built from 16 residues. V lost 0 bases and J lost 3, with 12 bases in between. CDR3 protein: CASSPPTKGNYNEQFF. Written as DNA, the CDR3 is TGTGCCAGCTCACCACCGACTAAGGGAAACTACAATGAGCAGTTCTTC. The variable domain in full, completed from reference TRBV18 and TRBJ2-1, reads NAGVMQNPRHLVRRRGQEARLRCSPMKGHSHVYWYRQLPEEGLKFMVYLQKENIIDESGMPKERFSAEFPKEGPSILRIQQVVRGDSAAYFCASSPPTKGNYNEQFFGPGTRLTVL.

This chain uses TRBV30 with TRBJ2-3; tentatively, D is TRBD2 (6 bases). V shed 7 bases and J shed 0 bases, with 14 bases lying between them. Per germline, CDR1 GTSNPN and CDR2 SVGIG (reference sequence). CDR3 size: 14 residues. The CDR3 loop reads CASDGGSSTDTQYF. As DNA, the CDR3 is TGTGCCTCGGATGGAGGGTCTAGCACAGATACGCAGTATTTT.

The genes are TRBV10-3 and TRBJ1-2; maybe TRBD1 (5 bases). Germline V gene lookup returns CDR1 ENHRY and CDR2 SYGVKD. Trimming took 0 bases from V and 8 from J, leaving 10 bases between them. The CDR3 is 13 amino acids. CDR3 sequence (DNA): TGTGCCATCAGTGAGTCGTCAGGGAGCGGCTACACCTTC. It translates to CAISESSGSGYTF.

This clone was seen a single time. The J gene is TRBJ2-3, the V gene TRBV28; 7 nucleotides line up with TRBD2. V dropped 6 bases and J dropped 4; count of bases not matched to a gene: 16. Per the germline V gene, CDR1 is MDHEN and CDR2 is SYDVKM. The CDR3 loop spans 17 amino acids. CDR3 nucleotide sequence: TGTGCCAGCAGCTTGGCGGGAGCGCCCTATGGCGCAGATACGCAGTATTTT. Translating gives CASSLAGAPYGADTQYF.

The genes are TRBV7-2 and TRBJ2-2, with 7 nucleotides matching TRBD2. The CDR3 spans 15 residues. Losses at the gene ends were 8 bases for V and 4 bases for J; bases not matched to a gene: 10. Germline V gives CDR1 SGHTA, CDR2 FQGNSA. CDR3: CASGTGTTFTGELFF. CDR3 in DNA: TGTGCCAGCGGTACCGGGACTACCTTCACCGGGGAGCTGTTTTTT.

CDR3 nucleotides: TGTGCCAGCAGCGAACCGGGACATGCGGTCAATGAGCAGTTCTTC. Translating gives CASSEPGHAVNEQFF. The rearrangement joins TRBV7-6 to TRBJ2-1; perhaps TRBD1 as D (6 bases). The germline V gene encodes CDR1 SGHVS and CDR2 FNYEAQ. V dropped 5 bases and J dropped 6 bases, with 17 bases sitting between them. CDR3 length: 15 residues.

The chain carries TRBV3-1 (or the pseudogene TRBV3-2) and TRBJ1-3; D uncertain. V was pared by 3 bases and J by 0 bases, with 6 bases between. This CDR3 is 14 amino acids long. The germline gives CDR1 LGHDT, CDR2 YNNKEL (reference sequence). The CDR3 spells CASSHVLSGNTIYF. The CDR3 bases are TGTGCCAGCAGCCATGTTCTCTCTGGAAACACCATATATTTT.